This T cell receptor beta chain was documented in a study of cytomegalovirus exposure and HLA in healthy donors. About this clone itself: What it binds is unknown.

Study-level points and caveats: Reports credit the classifier with highly specific, highly sensitive diagnosis of cytomegalovirus status. Researchers reported in a later analysis that common viral pathogens appeared linked to several top clusters. Association of a missense DCLRE1C variant with TCR beta V- and J-gene trimming was reported in a later analysis.

13 Jbeta primers and 60 Vbeta primers were used for the PCR. Per the study methods: As a later analysis found, there were 60 million to 90 million unique TCR beta chains, of which roughly 11 million were shared. Method: immunoSEQ multiplex PCR; TCRdb's copy keeps in-frame clones and lacks some. The V and J calls and clone size are taken from that table; D and trimming were inferred from the DNA. This table holds just over 20,000 clones. The junction had 18 bases not matched to a gene; V was cut back by 0 bases and J by 5 bases. Germline V gene sequence: CDR1 SQVTM, CDR2 ANQGSEA. The CDR3 consists of 18 residues.

The J gene is TRBJ1-2, the V gene TRBV29-1; 7 bases fit TRBD1. This TCR came from a man in his 60s in good health and CMV-seropositive. The sequenced sample was PBMCs. DNA for the CDR3: TGCAGCGTTGAAGACCTCCCGAGGGGGCGTTTAGAATGGTATGGCTACACCTTC. Its translation: CSVEDLPRGRLEWYGYTF.